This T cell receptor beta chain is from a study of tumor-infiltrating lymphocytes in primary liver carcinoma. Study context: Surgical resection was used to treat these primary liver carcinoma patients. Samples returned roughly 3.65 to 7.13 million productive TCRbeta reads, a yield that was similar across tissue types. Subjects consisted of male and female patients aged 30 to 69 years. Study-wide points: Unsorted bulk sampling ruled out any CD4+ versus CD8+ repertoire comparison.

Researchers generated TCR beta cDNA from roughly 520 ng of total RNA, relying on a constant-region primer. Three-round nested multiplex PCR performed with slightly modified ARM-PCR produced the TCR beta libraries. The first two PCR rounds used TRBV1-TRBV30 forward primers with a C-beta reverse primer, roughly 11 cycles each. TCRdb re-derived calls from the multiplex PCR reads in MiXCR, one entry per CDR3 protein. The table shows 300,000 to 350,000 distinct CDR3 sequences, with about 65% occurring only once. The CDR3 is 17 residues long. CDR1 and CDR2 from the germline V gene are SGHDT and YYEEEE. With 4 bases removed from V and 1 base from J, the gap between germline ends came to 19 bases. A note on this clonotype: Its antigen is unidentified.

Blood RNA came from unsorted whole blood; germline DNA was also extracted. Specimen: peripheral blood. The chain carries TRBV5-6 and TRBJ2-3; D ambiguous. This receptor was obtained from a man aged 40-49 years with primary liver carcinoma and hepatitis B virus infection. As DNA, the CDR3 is TGTGCCAGCAGCCGAACCTTGACCCGGACGGGCACAGATACGCAGTATTTT. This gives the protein CASSRTLTRTGTDTQYF.